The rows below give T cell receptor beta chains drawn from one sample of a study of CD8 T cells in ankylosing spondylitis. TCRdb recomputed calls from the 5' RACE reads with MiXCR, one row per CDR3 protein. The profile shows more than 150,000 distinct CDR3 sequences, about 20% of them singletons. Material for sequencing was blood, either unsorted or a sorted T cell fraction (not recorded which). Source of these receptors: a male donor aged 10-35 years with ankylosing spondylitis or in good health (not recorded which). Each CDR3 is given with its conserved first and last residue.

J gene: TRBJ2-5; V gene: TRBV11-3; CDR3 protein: CASSPQTGVGQETQYF
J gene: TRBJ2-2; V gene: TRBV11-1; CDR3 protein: CASSFRTGTTNTGELFF
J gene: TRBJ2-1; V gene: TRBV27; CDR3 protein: CASSAWDGGNEQFF
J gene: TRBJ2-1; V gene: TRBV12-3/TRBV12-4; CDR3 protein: CASSQHAPLGEPVF
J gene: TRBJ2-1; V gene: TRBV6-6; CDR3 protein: CASAEEGYNEQFF
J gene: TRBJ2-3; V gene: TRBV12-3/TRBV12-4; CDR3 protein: CASSSLLAGGPIRTDTQYF
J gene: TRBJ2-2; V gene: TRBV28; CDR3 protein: CATWTGPRTGELFF
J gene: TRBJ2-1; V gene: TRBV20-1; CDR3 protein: CSARRSRDNEQFF
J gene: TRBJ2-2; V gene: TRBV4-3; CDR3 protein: CASSQGAQNTGELFF
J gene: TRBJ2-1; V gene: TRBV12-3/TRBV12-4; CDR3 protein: CASSFAGGPNNEQFF
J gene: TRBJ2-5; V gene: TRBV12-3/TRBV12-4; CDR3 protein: CASSGRQETQYF
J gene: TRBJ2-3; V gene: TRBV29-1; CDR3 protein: CSVSGTSGRTDTQYF
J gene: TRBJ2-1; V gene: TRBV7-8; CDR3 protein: CASSRGETYNEQFF
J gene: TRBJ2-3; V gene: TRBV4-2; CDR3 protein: CASSQGDSLDTQYF
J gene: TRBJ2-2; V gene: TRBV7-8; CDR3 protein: CASSPGTSGYTGELFF
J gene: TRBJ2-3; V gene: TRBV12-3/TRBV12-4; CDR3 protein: CASSPGTTTDTQYF
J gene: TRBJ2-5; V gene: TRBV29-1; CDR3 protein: CSVDRDPQSETQYF
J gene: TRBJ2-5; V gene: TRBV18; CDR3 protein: CASSPGTGTSNQETQYF
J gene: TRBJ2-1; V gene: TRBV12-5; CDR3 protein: CASGLGDVRNEQFF
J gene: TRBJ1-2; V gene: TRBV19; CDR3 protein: CASSIAGKGYTF
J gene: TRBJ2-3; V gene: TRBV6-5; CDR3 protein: CASSTETGGLWADTQYF
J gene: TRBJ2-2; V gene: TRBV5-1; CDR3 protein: CASSSGAGNTGELFF
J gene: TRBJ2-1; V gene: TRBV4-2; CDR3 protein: CASSQDTRLAGGSEQFF
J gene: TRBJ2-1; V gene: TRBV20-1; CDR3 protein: CSARDRLAGGGEQFF
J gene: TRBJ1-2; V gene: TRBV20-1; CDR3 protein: CSAREGDRARGSYAF
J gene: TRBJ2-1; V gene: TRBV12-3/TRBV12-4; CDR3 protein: CASSRLVNEQFF
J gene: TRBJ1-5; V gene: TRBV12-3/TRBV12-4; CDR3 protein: CASSSEGPNQPQHF
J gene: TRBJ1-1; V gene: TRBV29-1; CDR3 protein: CSVGTGETEAFF
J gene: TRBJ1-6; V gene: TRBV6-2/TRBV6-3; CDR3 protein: CASSYDGGYNSPLHF
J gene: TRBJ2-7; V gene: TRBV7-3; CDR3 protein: CASSHTDSGTSGRAGYEQYF
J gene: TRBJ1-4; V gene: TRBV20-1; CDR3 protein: CSARGQGEKLFF
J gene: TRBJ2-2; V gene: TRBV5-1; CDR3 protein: CASSSQGLAGSTGELFF
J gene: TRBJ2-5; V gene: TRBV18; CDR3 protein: CASSPIPEETQYF
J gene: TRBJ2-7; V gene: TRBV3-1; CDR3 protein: CASRRTGTGVAGNSYEQYF
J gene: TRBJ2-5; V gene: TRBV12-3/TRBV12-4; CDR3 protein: CASSRSGSQETQYF
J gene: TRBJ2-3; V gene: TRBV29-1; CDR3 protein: CSVAGTSGFTDTQYF
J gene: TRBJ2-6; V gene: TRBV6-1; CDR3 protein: CASSEEGSGANVLTF
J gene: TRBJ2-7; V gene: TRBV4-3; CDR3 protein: CASSEMGGSGKQYF
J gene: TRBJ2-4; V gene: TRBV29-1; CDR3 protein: CSVVGTLLAKNIQYF
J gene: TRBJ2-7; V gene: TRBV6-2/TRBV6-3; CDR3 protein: CASSYSTGGADSYEQYF
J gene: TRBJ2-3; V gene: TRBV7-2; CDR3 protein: CASSLVSSGRAGADTQYF
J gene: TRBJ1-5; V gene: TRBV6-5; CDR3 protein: CASGQPQHF
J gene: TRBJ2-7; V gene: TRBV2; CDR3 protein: CASSEVGVLGQPYYEQYF
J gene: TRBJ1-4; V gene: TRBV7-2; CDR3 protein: CASSLGGPEKLFF
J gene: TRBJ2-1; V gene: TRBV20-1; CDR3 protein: CSARAGRYNEQFF
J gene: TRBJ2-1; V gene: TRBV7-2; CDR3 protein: CASSLESPMGHSYNEQFF
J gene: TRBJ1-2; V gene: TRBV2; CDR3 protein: CASNRGDGYTF
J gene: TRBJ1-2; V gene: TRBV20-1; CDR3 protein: CSAERTGGYGYTF
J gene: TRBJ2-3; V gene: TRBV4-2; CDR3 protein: CASSQDSNTDTQYF
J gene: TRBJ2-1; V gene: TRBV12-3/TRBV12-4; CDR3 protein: CASSGTSYNEQFF
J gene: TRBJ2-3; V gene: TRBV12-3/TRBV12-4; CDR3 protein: CASSLVEGTQYF
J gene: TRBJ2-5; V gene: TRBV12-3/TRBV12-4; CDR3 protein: CASTGGLAGGTQYF
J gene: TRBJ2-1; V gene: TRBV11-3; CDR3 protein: CASSLEAGVPYNEQFF
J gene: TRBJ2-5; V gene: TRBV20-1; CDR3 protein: CSAGDGETQYF
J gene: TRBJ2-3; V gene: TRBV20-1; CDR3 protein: CSARGQWSPDTQYF
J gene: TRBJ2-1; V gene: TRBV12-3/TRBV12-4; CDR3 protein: CASSFGLPSLNEQFF